What follows are 16 T cell receptor beta chains derived from one specimen sequenced in a study of T cell repertoires in cytomegalovirus infection (dated by TCRdb to the late 2010s). Instrument used: Illumina HiSeq 1500. The public reads were reprocessed in TCRdb via fastp at Q25 and MiXCR, keeping in-frame beta chains. Here each entry gathers all rows of one CDR3 protein and keeps the most common genes and DNA. This sample lists roughly 630,000 distinct CDR3 sequences; less than 25% were detected once. Roughly 8% of the sample is in the top ten clones. Sequenced: CD8+ T cells from PBMCs. These receptor sequences come from a human donor in good health (CMV status not recorded). Some clones in this sample may be carry-over from other donors' samples.

This clonotype was observed at least ten times. The chain recombines TRBV7-8 with TRBJ2-3, with TRBD1 as a possible D gene (6 bases). V was shortened by 4 bases and J by 2 bases, with 16 bases between the two germline ends. This CDR3 comprises 16 residues. The germline gives CDR1 SGHVS, CDR2 FQNEAQ. CDR3 sequence reads: CASSSLRTASTDTQYF. CDR3 DNA: TGTGCCAGCAGCTCTCTCAGGACAGCGTCCACAGATACGCAGTATTTT.

The chain combines TRBV5-5 with TRBJ1-5; no clear D. Germline V gene lookup returns CDR1 SGHKS and CDR2 YYEKEE (reference sequence). V lost 3 bases, J lost 10 bases, and 17 bases lay in between. The CDR3 is 14 amino acids. This chain's CDR3 is CASSWGWYVIPQHF. The CDR3 DNA reads TGTGCCAGCAGCTGGGGTTGGTATGTCATCCCCCAGCATTTT.

This clonotype has only a few counts. This rearrangement joins TRBV5-1 to TRBJ2-3, with 8 bases identical to TRBD2. CDR1 and CDR2 from the germline V gene are SGHRS and YFSETQ. The CDR3 has 16 residues. Trimming at V came to 4 bases and at J to 2 bases, leaving 9 bases not matched to a gene. The CDR3 nucleotides are TGCGCCAGCAGCCCCGCCAGCGGGGGATTCACAGATACGCAGTATTTT. Amino acids: CASSPASGGFTDTQYF.

The chain carries TRBV6-5 and TRBJ2-7; 8 nucleotides line up with TRBD2. Germline loops: CDR1 MNHEY, CDR2 SVGAGI. CDR3 length equals 18 residues. The V segment lost 1 base and the J segment 5 bases; nucleotides outside the gene matches: 16. The CDR3 DNA follows: TGTGCCAGCAGTTACTATTTCGGGGGGGGACTAGTGGGCGACGAGCAGTACTTC. Amino acids: CASSYYFGGGLVGDEQYF.

The rearrangement uses TRBV20-1 and TRBJ2-3; D may be TRBD2 (5 bases). Germline CDR1 DFQATT, CDR2 SNEGSKA (reference sequence). V was clipped by 1 base and J by 0 bases, with 11 bases between them. CDR3 length: 15 residues. The CDR3 is CSARVGEDSTDTQYF. The CDR3, as DNA: TGCAGTGCTAGAGTCGGGGAAGATAGCACAGATACGCAGTATTTT.

There are a few counts of this clonotype. The chain's CDR3 is CASRGTRQFF. CDR3 DNA sequence: TGTGCCAGTAGGGGGACTCGGCAGTTCTTC. This chain joins TRBV19 and TRBJ2-1; a weak D match, TRBD2 (6 bases). CDR1 and CDR2 from the germline V gene are LNHDA and SQIVND (reference sequence). The CDR3 is 10 residues long. Trimming removed 6 bases at V and 12 bases at J, with 9 bases between.

The sample holds many counts of this clonotype. The chain recombines TRBV4-3 with TRBJ1-2, with unresolved D. Germline CDR1 LGHNA, CDR2 YSLEER. This CDR3 region has 12 residues. Deletions cut 3 bases from V and 6 bases from J, with 8 bases between. In DNA, the CDR3 is TGCGCCAGCAGCCAGGGCCGAGATGGCTACACCTTC. This encodes CASSQGRDGYTF.

The chain links TRBV28 to TRBJ1-5; weak D call: TRBD1 (6 bases). V lost 3 bases and J lost 11, with 23 bases in between. CDR3 size: 16 residues. CDR1 MDHEN and CDR2 SYDVKM come from the germline V gene. CDR3 sequence: CASSFPAGGEGVSQHF. CDR3 bases: TGTGCCAGCAGTTTTCCTGCGGGGGGCGAAGGCGTGTCCCAGCATTTT.

This clonotype was detected once. V gene TRBV13 combines with J gene TRBJ2-2, with 9 bases lining up with TRBD1. Germline V gene sequence: CDR1 PRHDT, CDR2 FYEKMQ (reference sequence). The V and J ends lost 5 bases and 6 bases, in that order; junction bases with no gene match: 10. The CDR3 is made up of 16 amino acids. The CDR3 loop is CASSVAGQGGSGELFF. DNA of the CDR3: TGTGCCAGCAGCGTTGCGGGACAGGGTGGATCCGGGGAGCTGTTTTTT.

This clonotype was recorded once. J is TRBJ2-5 and V is TRBV6-5, with D possibly called TRBD1 or TRBD2 (7 bases each). V was clipped by 6 bases and J by 5 bases, with 22 bases between them. The CDR3 consists of 16 residues. Germline V gene lookup returns CDR1 MNHEY and CDR2 SVGAGI. The CDR3 is CASSSGWEGAWETQYF. As DNA, the CDR3 is TGTGCCAGCAGCTCCGGATGGGAGGGGGCCTGGGAGACCCAGTACTTC.

This clonotype was observed a handful of times. The gene calls are TRBV6-5 and TRBJ1-2; no clear D gene. The CDR3 is 15 amino acids. Germline values: CDR1 MNHEY, CDR2 SVGAGI. Trimming pared 5 bases from V and 1 base from J, leaving 14 bases between. The CDR3 sequence: CASSVLPQDNYGYTF. CDR3 nucleotides: TGTGCCAGCAGTGTCCTTCCCCAGGATAACTATGGCTACACCTTC.

This clonotype was detected a few times. This chain connects TRBV7-6 to TRBJ2-6, with D tentatively TRBD1 (6 bases). In germline, CDR1 is SGHVS, CDR2 FNYEAQ. V gave up 5 bases and J gave up 0 bases, with 8 bases separating them. This CDR3 is 15 amino acids long. The CDR3, as DNA: TGTGCCAGCAGCCAAGGGGGCTCTGGGGCCAACGTCCTGACTTTC. Its protein is CASSQGGSGANVLTF.

CDR3 residues: CSADREGLNEQFF. CDR3 coding DNA: TGCAGTGCCGACAGGGAGGGACTGAATGAGCAGTTCTTC. The chain links TRBV20-1 to TRBJ2-1; D could derive from TRBD1 or TRBD2 (7 bases each). Deletions cut 6 bases from V and 7 bases from J, with 16 bases between. This CDR3 is 13 amino acids long. CDR1 is DFQATT and CDR2 is SNEGSKA in the germline V gene (reference sequence).

This clonotype turned up a few times. The CDR3 loop is CSARDRIGGNEQYV. In nucleotides, the CDR3 is TGCAGTGCTAGAGATCGGATAGGGGGCAACGAGCAGTACGTC. The gene calls are TRBV20-1 and TRBJ2-7; 7 bases are shared with TRBD1. CDR1 is DFQATT, CDR2 SNEGSKA, per germline (reference sequence). V trimming: 0 bases; J trimming: 5 bases; junction bases outside the gene matches: 7. This CDR3 has 14 residues.

This clonotype came up a few times. CDR3 loop: CASSREGGETQYF. DNA of the CDR3: TGTGCCAGCAGCCGAGAGGGGGGGGAGACCCAGTACTTC. The rearrangement joins TRBV25-1 to TRBJ2-5; a possible D gene is TRBD2 (7 bases). CDR1 and CDR2 from the germline V gene are MGHDK and SYGVNS. CDR3 length: 13 residues. Between the trimmed V and J ends, which lost 6 bases and 5 bases, there was a span of 13 bases.

This clonotype has only one observation. The gene calls are TRBV28 and TRBJ2-2; 9 bases map to TRBD2. V lost 10 bases and J lost 3; bases outside the gene matches: 9. The CDR3 is 15 residues long. In germline, CDR1 is MDHEN, CDR2 SYDVKM. The CDR3 loop reads CANTAGGPDTGELFF. The CDR3, as DNA: TGTGCCAACACAGCGGGGGGCCCGGACACCGGGGAGCTGTTTTTT.